This T cell receptor beta chain was obtained from a study of STAT5B mutations in CD4+ large granular lymphocyte leukemia. Source study methods: The detection floor for productive clonotype frequency was 2.59 x 10-5. Profiling relied on immunoSEQ multiplex PCR, and the TCRdb table lists in-frame clones only, not all of them. V and J calls and clone size are copied from that table; D and trimming were computed from the DNA. In the table there are under 40,000 clones, 71% of which are singletons. The receptor was derived from a human donor in good health. The sample was CD4+ T cells from blood buffy coats.

The CDR3 DNA follows: TGTGCCAGCAGCACTAGAAGCGGGGACCCCGGGGAGCTGTTTTTT. Translation: CASSTRSGDPGELFF. The V and J genes are TRBV9 and TRBJ2-2; TRBD2 matches 7 bases. CDR3 length: 15 residues. Losses at the gene ends were 4 bases for V and 6 bases for J; bases not matched to a gene: 9. Germline V CDR1 and CDR2: SGDLS, YYNGEE.